In this sample, the clone carrying this T cell receptor (beta chain) turned up a few times. The data were taken from a study of cytomegalovirus exposure and HLA in healthy donors. Measured with immunoSEQ multiplex PCR; TCRdb has only the in-frame clones, and not every one. There are over 150,000 clones in the sample; around 88% occur only once, and about a fifth lies in the top ten. Germline CDR1 is SGHNT and CDR2 is YYREEE (reference sequence). Trimming took 4 bases from V and 10 from J; bases not matched to a gene: 11. The CDR3 runs 14 residues. What was sequenced was PBMCs. The rearrangement links TRBV5-4 to TRBJ1-1; 9 positions agree with TRBD1. The TCR comes from a man between 18 and 29 years old in good health and CMV-seropositive. The CDR3 nucleotides are TGTGCCAGCAGCGGGGACAGGGAGAGTTTGCGAGCTTTCTTT. This codes for CASSGDRESLRAFF.